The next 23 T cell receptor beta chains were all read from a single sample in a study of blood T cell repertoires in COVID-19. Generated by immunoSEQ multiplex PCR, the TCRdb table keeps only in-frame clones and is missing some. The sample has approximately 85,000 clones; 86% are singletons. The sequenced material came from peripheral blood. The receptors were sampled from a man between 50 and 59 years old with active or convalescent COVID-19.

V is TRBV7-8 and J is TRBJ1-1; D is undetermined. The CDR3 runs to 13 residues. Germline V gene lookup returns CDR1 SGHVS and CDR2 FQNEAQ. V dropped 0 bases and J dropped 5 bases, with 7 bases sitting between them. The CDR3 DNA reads TGTGCCAGCAGCTTAGCCCGGAGGACTGAAGCTTTCTTT. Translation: CASSLARRTEAFF.

CDR3 region: CASSQGLQTSGSWGTDTQYF. CDR3 coding DNA: TGTGCCAGCAGCCAAGGGTTGCAGACTAGCGGGTCCTGGGGCACAGATACGCAGTATTTT. The chain links TRBV3-1 (or the pseudogene TRBV3-2) to TRBJ2-3, with 10 bases identical to TRBD2. Germline V lookup: CDR1 LGHDT, CDR2 YNNKEL (reference sequence). Trimming cost V 1 base and J 1 base; bases outside gene matches: 14. This CDR3 comprises 20 residues.

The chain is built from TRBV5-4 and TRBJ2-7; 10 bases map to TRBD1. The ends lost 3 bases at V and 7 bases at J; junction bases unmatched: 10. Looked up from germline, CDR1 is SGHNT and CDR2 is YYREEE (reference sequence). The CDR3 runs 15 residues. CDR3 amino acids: CASSWPGQGPSEQYF. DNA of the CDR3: TGTGCCAGCAGCTGGCCGGGACAGGGGCCCTCGGAGCAGTACTTC.

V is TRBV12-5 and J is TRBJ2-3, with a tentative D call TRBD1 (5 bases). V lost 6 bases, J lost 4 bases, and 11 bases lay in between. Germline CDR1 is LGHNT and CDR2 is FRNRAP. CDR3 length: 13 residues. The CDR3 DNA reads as TGTGCTAGTGGCATAACAGGTGCAGATACGCAGTATTTT. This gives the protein CASGITGADTQYF.

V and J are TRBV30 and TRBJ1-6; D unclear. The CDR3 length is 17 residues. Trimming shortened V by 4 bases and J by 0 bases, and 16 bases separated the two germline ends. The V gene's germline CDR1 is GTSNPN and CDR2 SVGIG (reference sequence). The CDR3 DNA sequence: TGTGCCTGGATTGGTGCGGCCACAAGCTCCTATAATTCACCCCTCCACTTT. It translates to CAWIGAATSSYNSPLHF.

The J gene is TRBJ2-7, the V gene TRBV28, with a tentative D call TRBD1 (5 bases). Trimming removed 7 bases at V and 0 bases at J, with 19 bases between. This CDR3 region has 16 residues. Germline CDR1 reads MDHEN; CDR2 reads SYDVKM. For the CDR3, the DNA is TGTGCCAGCAACCGCCGACAGCCCCTCTTCTCCTACGAGCAGTACTTC. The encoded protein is CASNRRQPLFSYEQYF.

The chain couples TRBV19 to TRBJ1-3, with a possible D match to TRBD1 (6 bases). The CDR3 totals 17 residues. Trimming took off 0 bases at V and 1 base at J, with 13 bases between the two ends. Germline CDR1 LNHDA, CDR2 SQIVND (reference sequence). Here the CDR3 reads CASSIDRDTPSGNTIYF. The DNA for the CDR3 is TGTGCCAGTAGTATAGATCGGGACACTCCATCTGGAAACACCATATATTTT.

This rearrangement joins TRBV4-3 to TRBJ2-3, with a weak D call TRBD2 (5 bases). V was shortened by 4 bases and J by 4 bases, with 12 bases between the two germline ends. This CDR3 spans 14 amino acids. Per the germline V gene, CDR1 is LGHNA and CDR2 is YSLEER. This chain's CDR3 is CASSPSAGPDTQYF. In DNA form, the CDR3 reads TGCGCCAGCAGCCCGTCGGCGGGTCCAGATACGCAGTATTTT.

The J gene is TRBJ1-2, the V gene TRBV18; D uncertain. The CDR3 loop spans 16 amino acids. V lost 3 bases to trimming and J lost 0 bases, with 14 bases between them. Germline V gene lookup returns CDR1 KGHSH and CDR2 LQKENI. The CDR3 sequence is CASSPPRAITNYGYTF. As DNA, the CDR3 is TGTGCCAGCTCACCGCCGCGCGCGATCACTAACTATGGCTACACCTTC.

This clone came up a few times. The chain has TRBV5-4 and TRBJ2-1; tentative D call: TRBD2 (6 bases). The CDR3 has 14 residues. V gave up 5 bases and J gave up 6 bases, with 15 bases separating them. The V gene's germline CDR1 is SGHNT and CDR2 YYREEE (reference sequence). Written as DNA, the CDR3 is TGTGCCAGCAGTCACGGTGGGGGGAGCAATGAGCAGTTCTTC. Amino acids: CASSHGGGSNEQFF.

The CDR3 nucleotides are TGTGCCAGCAGAAATACAGGGTTGGATACGCAGTATTTT. It codes for CASRNTGLDTQYF. V and J are TRBV7-2 and TRBJ2-3; tentative D call: TRBD1 (6 bases). V dropped 6 bases and J dropped 6 bases, with 13 bases sitting between them. This CDR3 spans 13 amino acids. Germline values: CDR1 SGHTA, CDR2 FQGNSA.

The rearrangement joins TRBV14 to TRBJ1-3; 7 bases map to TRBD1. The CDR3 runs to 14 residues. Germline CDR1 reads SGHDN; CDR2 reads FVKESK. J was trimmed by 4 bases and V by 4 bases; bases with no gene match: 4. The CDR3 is CASSPTGQGNTIYF. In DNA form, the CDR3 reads TGTGCCAGCAGCCCCACGGGACAGGGAAACACCATATATTTT. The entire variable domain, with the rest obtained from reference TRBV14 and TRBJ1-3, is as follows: EAGVTQFPSHSVIEKGQTVTLRCDPISGHDNLYWYRRVMGKEIKFLLHFVKESKQDESGMPNNRFLAERTGGTYSTLKVQPAELEDSGVYFCASSPTGQGNTIYFGEGSWLTVV.

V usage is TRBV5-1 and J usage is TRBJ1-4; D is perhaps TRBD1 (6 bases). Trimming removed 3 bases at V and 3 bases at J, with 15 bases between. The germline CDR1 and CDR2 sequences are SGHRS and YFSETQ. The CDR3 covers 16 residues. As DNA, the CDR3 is TGCGCCAGCAGCTCCGTTGGGACACAGTCTAATGAAAAACTGTTTTTT. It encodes CASSSVGTQSNEKLFF.

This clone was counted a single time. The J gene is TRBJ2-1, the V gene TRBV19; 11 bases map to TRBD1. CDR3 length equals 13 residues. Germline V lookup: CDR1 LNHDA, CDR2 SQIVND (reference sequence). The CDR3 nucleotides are TGTTCCTCCACCTGGACAGGGGGCATTGAGCAGTTCTTC. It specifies CSSTWTGGIEQFF.

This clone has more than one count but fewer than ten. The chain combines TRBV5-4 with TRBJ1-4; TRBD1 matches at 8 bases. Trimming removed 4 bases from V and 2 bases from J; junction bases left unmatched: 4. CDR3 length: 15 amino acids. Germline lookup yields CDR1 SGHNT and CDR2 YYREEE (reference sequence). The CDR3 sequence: CASSPRGRTNEKLFF. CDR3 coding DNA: TGTGCCAGCAGCCCCAGGGGGCGGACTAATGAAAAACTGTTTTTT.

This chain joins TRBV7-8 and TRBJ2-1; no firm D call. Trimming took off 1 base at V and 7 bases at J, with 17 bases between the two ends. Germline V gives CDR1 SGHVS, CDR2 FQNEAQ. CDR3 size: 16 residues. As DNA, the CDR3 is TGTGCCAGCAGCTTAGGAGATTTCGGGTTTGGAAATGAGCAGTTCTTC. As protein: CASSLGDFGFGNEQFF. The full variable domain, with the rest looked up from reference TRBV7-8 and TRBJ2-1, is GAGVSQSPRYKVAKRGQDVALRCDPISGHVSLFWYQQALGQGPEFLTYFQNEAQLDKSGLPSDRFFAERPEGSVSTLKIQRTQQEDSAVYLCASSLGDFGFGNEQFFGPGTRLTVL.

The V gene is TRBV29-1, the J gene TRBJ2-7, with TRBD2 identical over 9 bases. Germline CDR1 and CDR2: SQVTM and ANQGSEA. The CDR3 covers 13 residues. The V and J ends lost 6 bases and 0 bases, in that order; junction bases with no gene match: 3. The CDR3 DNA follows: TGCAGCGTAGGGACTAGCAGCTCCTACGAGCAGTACTTC. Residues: CSVGTSSSYEQYF.

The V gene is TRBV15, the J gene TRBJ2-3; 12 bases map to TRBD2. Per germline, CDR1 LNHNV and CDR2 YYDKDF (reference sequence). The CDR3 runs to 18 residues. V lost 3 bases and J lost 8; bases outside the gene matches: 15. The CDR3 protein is CATSRAGTSGSLWGTQYF. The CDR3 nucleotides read TGTGCCACCAGCAGGGCCGGGACTAGCGGGTCCTTGTGGGGTACGCAGTATTTT.

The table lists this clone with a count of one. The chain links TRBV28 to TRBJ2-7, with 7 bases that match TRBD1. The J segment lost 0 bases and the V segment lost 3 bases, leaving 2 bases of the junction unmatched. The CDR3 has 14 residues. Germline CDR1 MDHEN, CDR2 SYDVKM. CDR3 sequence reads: CASSLDRFSYEQYF. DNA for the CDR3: TGTGCCAGCAGTTTGGACAGGTTCTCCTACGAGCAGTACTTC.

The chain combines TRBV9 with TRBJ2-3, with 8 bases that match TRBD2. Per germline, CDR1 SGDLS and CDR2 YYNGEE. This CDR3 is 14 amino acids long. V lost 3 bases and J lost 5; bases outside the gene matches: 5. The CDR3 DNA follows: TGTGCCAGCAGCGCCGGGACTAGGAAAGATACGCAGTATTTT. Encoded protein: CASSAGTRKDTQYF.

CDR3 DNA: TGCAGCGTTGCGTCGTATTCCGATACGCAGTATTTT. It codes for CSVASYSDTQYF. The V call is TRBV29-1, the J call TRBJ2-3, with D uncertain. CDR3 size: 12 residues. Germline CDR1 is SQVTM and CDR2 is ANQGSEA. The V end was cut by 4 bases, the J end by 6 bases, with 11 bases between.

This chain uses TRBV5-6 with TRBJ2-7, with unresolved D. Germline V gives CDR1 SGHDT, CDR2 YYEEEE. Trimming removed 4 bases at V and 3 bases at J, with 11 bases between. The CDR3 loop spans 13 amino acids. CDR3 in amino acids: CASSRTRNYEQYF. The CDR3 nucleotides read TGTGCCAGCAGCCGCACAAGAAACTACGAGCAGTACTTC. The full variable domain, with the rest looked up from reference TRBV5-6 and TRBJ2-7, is DAGVTQSPTHLIKTRGQQVTLRCSPKSGHDTVSWYQQALGQGPQFIFQYYEEEERQRGNFPDRFSGHQFPNYSSELNVNALLLGDSALYLCASSRTRNYEQYFGPGTRLTVT.

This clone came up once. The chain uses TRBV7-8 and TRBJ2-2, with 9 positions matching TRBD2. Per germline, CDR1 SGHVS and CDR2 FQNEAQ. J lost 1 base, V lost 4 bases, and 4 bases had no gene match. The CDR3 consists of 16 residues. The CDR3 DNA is TGTGCCAGCAGCTCTCTAGCGGGACAGAACACCGGGGAGCTGTTTTTT. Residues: CASSSLAGQNTGELFF.